The 32 T cell receptor beta chains below come from one sample, sequenced in a study of cytomegalovirus exposure and HLA in healthy donors. The PCR had 60 Vbeta and 13 Jbeta primers. The data were produced by immunoSEQ multiplex PCR, yet TCRdb's version contains in-frame clones alone and is incomplete. The sample consists of approximately 100,000 clones, about 81% of them appearing once. Sequencing was done on a sample of PBMCs. These receptors were collected from a man aged 40-55 years in good health and CMV-seronegative.

This clone was seen a single time. The genes are TRBV25-1 and TRBJ1-2, with a weak D call TRBD1 (5 bases). The CDR3 runs 12 residues. The V gene lost 10 bases and the J gene lost 8 bases, with 17 bases spanning the gap. CDR1 MGHDK and CDR2 SYGVNS come from the germline V gene. The CDR3, as DNA: TGTGCCACGAACTACGGGGGAGGAGGCTACACCTTC. It yields the protein CATNYGGGGYTF.

V gene TRBV5-1 combines with J gene TRBJ2-1, with D possibly being TRBD1 (6 bases). The CDR3 consists of 11 residues. Germline assignment: CDR1 SGHRS and CDR2 YFSETQ. The V and J ends lost 7 bases and 13 bases respectively, with 15 bases between them. The CDR3 loop reads CASARGQFQFF. The DNA for the CDR3 is TGCGCCAGCGCCCGCGGACAGTTCCAGTTCTTC.

The chain uses TRBV15 and TRBJ2-7; TRBD2 matches 12 bases. Germline CDR1 reads LNHNV; CDR2 reads YYDKDF (reference sequence). V was clipped by 0 bases and J by 3 bases; unmatched bases: 12. This CDR3 is built from 19 residues. The CDR3 DNA reads as TGTGCCACCAGCAGAGATGGGGGCCCACCGACTAGCGGGGGCTACGAGCAGTACTTC. It codes for CATSRDGGPPTSGGYEQYF.

The chain joins TRBV27 to TRBJ1-1, with D possibly matching TRBD1 (5 bases). Germline-derived CDR1 and CDR2 are MNHEY and SMNVEV (reference sequence). The V end was cut by 3 bases, the J end by 0 bases, with 8 bases between. The CDR3 extends over 14 amino acids. CDR3 bases: TGTGCCAGCAGTTTTGGACATATGAACACTGAAGCTTTCTTT. Protein: CASSFGHMNTEAFF.

The chain recombines TRBV6-1 with TRBJ2-3; D gene ambiguous. CDR1 is MNHNS and CDR2 is SASEGT in the germline V gene. The V gene lost 4 bases and the J gene lost 6 bases, with 11 bases spanning the gap. This CDR3 has 13 amino acids. CDR3 residues: CASSVGLVDTQYF. CDR3 DNA sequence: TGTGCCAGCAGTGTCGGGTTAGTGGATACGCAGTATTTT.

The genes are TRBV7-6 and TRBJ2-2; 10 nucleotides align to TRBD2. V shed 1 base, J shed 4 bases, and the junction held 3 bases outside the gene matches. Per the germline V gene, CDR1 is SGHVS and CDR2 is FNYEAQ. The length of the CDR3 is 16 residues. The CDR3 DNA reads TGTGCCAGCAGCTTAGGAGCGGGGGGGCCCACCGGGGAGCTGTTTTTT. Translating gives CASSLGAGGPTGELFF.

The chain employs TRBV28 and TRBJ2-3, with 9 nucleotides matching TRBD1. Germline V gives CDR1 MDHEN, CDR2 SYDVKM. V shed 7 bases and J 3 bases; nucleotides not matched to a gene: 14. The CDR3 loop spans 17 amino acids. CDR3 amino acids: CASTPPRDRVGTDTQYF. In nucleotides, the CDR3 is TGTGCCAGCACCCCGCCCCGGGACAGGGTAGGGACAGATACGCAGTATTTT.

The gene calls are TRBV6-5 and TRBJ2-7; a weak D match, TRBD2 (6 bases). The CDR3 consists of 14 residues. V shed 7 bases and J shed 7 bases, with 20 bases lying between them. Germline CDR1 is MNHEY and CDR2 is SVGAGI. For the CDR3, the DNA is TGTGCCAGCAACCCCGTAGTAGCGGAAGGGGAGCAGTACTTC. Translating gives CASNPVVAEGEQYF.

The V call is TRBV5-1, the J call TRBJ1-3, with TRBD1 identical over 9 bases. The V gene end was trimmed by 0 bases and the J gene end by 4 bases; junction bases not matched to a gene: 2. Germline CDR1 SGHRS, CDR2 YFSETQ. The CDR3 spans 15 residues. The CDR3 DNA follows: TGCGCCAGCAGCTTGGCCGGGACAGGGGGAAACACCATATATTTT. It is translated as CASSLAGTGGNTIYF.

V and J are TRBV2 and TRBJ2-7; possibly TRBD1 for D (7 bases). Deletions cut 6 bases from V and 6 bases from J, with 18 bases between. The CDR3 consists of 14 residues. Germline V gives CDR1 SNHLY, CDR2 FYNNEI. The CDR3 here is CASSESGTAGEQYF. Here the CDR3 DNA reads TGTGCCAGCAGCGAATCCGGGACAGCGGGCGAGCAGTACTTC.

This chain uses TRBV5-1 with TRBJ2-7; 7 nucleotides match TRBD2. Trimming took 0 bases from V and 2 from J; bases not matched to a gene: 2. The CDR3 length is 14 residues. Germline CDR1 SGHRS, CDR2 YFSETQ. In nucleotides, the CDR3 is TGCGCCAGCAGCTTGGCGGGGGGAACCTACGAGCAGTACTTC. This sequence encodes CASSLAGGTYEQYF.

This chain links TRBV5-4 with TRBJ2-5; D unresolved. With 2 bases removed from V and 0 bases from J, the gap between germline ends came to 5 bases. Germline values: CDR1 SGHNT, CDR2 YYREEE (reference sequence). This CDR3 comprises 13 residues. The CDR3 nucleotides read TGTGCCAGCAGCTTTCTAGACCAAGAGACCCAGTACTTC. This translates into CASSFLDQETQYF.

The rearrangement links TRBV9 to TRBJ2-7; 8 positions match TRBD1. Germline V gene lookup returns CDR1 SGDLS and CDR2 YYNGEE. The length of the CDR3 is 16 residues. V gave up 0 bases and J gave up 3 bases; unmatched junction bases: 8. CDR3 sequence reads: CASSVGVDRAIYEQYF. The CDR3 DNA follows: TGTGCCAGCAGCGTAGGCGTGGACAGGGCGATCTACGAGCAGTACTTC.

The chain joins TRBV7-3 to TRBJ1-2; 9 positions agree with TRBD1. CDR3 size: 14 residues. CDR1 and CDR2 (germline): SGHTA, FQGTGA. Trimming took 2 bases from V and 7 from J; bases not matched to a gene: 5. The chain's CDR3 is CASSLGTGRGGYTF. As DNA, the CDR3 is TGTGCCAGCAGCTTAGGGACAGGGAGGGGTGGCTACACCTTC.

The chain is built from TRBV6-5 and TRBJ2-5, with D unresolved. The J call may not be correct, given that the DNA end is closer to TRBJ2-7. Per germline, CDR1 MNHEY and CDR2 SVGAGI. The CDR3 has 13 residues. The CDR3 DNA sequence: TGTGCCAGCAGTTACGACTCGGTATACGAGCAGTACTTC. Translating gives CASSYDSVYEQYF.

The J gene is TRBJ1-6, the V gene TRBV11-2, with D unclear. CDR3 size: 15 residues. The germline CDR1 and CDR2 sequences are SGHAT and FQNNGV. Trimming left V 1 base short and J 4 bases short, with 8 bases between. The CDR3 loop is CASSLVRGYNSPLHF. CDR3 sequence (DNA): TGTGCCAGCAGCTTAGTTCGGGGATATAATTCACCCCTCCACTTT.

This clone was counted between two and nine times. The V call is TRBV19, the J call TRBJ2-3; the match to TRBD2 covers 8 bases. The CDR3 contains 16 residues. Germline assignment: CDR1 LNHDA and CDR2 SQIVND (reference sequence). Trimming removed 3 bases from V and 3 bases from J; junction bases left unmatched: 8. The chain's CDR3 is CASSILGGARTDTQYF. The CDR3 nucleotides are TGTGCCAGTAGTATCCTCGGGGGGGCCCGAACAGATACGCAGTATTTT.

V gene TRBV11-3 combines with J gene TRBJ2-3, with TRBD1 matching over 11 bases. This CDR3 has 17 amino acids. After removal of 4 bases from V and 0 bases from J, the junction contained 6 bases not matched to a gene. Germline V gene sequence: CDR1 SGHNT, CDR2 YENEEA. In nucleotides, the CDR3 is TGTGCCAGCAGCTCCCGGACAGGGGGCATTAGCACAGATACGCAGTATTTT. Amino acids: CASSSRTGGISTDTQYF. The whole variable domain, remainder taken from reference TRBV11-3 and TRBJ2-3, is EAGVVQSPRYKIIEKKQPVAFWCNPISGHNTLYWYLQNLGQGPELLIRYENEEAVDDSQLPKDRFSAERLKGVDSTLKIQPAELGDSAVYLCASSSRTGGISTDTQYFGPGTRLTVL.

This rearrangement joins TRBV4-1 to TRBJ2-7, with a possible D match to TRBD1 (6 bases). Between the trimmed V and J ends, which lost 0 bases and 3 bases, there was a span of 9 bases. The CDR3 totals 14 residues. Germline-derived CDR1 and CDR2 are MGHRA and YSYEKL. The CDR3 here is CASSQDRGFYEQYF. The DNA for the CDR3 is TGCGCCAGCAGCCAAGATAGGGGGTTCTACGAGCAGTACTTC.

This clone has only a few counts. This chain uses TRBV5-4 with TRBJ1-1; 12 positions agree with TRBD1. V was pared by 4 bases and J by 5 bases, with 6 bases of the junction left unmatched. The CDR3 loop spans 15 amino acids. Germline values: CDR1 SGHNT, CDR2 YYREEE (reference sequence). The CDR3 DNA follows: TGTGCCAGCAGCACGGGACAGGGGGCTTGGACTGAAGCTTTCTTT. Amino acid sequence: CASSTGQGAWTEAFF.

The sample holds a few counts of this clone. This chain links TRBV7-9 with TRBJ2-3, with 9 bases identical to TRBD2. V shed 5 bases and J 6 bases; nucleotides not matched to a gene: 3. Germline V gives CDR1 SEHNR, CDR2 FQNEAQ (reference sequence). The CDR3 has 13 residues. CDR3 nucleotide sequence: TGTGCCAGCAGCGCGGGGGGGGCTGATACGCAGTATTTT. The encoded protein is CASSAGGADTQYF.

The V gene is TRBV9, the J gene TRBJ2-2, with D possibly TRBD2 on 5 matching bases. Trimming removed 2 bases at V and 2 bases at J, with 13 bases between. This CDR3 is built from 16 residues. Per germline, CDR1 SGDLS and CDR2 YYNGEE. The DNA for the CDR3 is TGTGCCAGCAGCGTCCTTCCTAGCACCAACACCGGGGAGCTGTTTTTT. Translating gives CASSVLPSTNTGELFF.

V usage is TRBV19 and J usage is TRBJ1-5, with 9 bases fitting TRBD1. CDR1 and CDR2 (germline): LNHDA, SQIVND (reference sequence). Trimming cost V 6 bases and J 3 bases; bases outside gene matches: 9. This CDR3 has 16 amino acids. In DNA form, the CDR3 reads TGTGCCAGTAGGCCAGGACAGGGGTATTACAATCAGCCCCAGCATTTT. Translation: CASRPGQGYYNQPQHF.

The chain uses TRBV7-8 and TRBJ1-1, with D uncertain. Germline lookup yields CDR1 SGHVS and CDR2 FQNEAQ. The V end was cut by 2 bases, the J end by 0 bases, with 7 bases between. The CDR3 covers 14 residues. The CDR3 region is CASSLILMNTEAFF. CDR3 nucleotides: TGTGCCAGCAGCTTAATACTAATGAACACTGAAGCTTTCTTT. The complete variable domain, with remaining parts taken from reference TRBV7-8 and TRBJ1-1, reads GAGVSQSPRYKVAKRGQDVALRCDPISGHVSLFWYQQALGQGPEFLTYFQNEAQLDKSGLPSDRFFAERPEGSVSTLKIQRTQQEDSAVYLCASSLILMNTEAFFGQGTRLTVV.

Details on this clone: This same CDR3 is encoded by further DNA sequences in the sample. The chain is built from TRBV12-5 and TRBJ1-1; 10 positions match TRBD1. Germline V gene data show CDR1 as LGHNT and CDR2 as FRNRAP. The CDR3 covers 13 residues. Trimming at V came to 6 bases and at J to 12 bases, leaving 10 bases not matched to a gene. The CDR3 loop is CASGRPGQGTTFF. The CDR3 DNA follows: TGTGCTAGTGGACGACCGGGACAGGGGACTACTTTCTTT.

The chain recombines TRBV28 with TRBJ2-2, with 11 bases matching TRBD2. The length of the CDR3 is 13 residues. Germline trimming cut 10 bases from V and 7 bases from J; bases unmatched to any gene: 5. CDR1 is MDHEN and CDR2 is SYDVKM in the germline V gene. The CDR3 region is CAISGGAVGELFF. CDR3 in DNA: TGTGCCATTAGCGGGGGGGCGGTCGGGGAGCTGTTTTTT.

The gene calls are TRBV14 and TRBJ2-7, with D possibly matching TRBD1 (5 bases). V was pared by 4 bases and J by 3 bases, with 19 bases between. Germline assignment: CDR1 SGHDN and CDR2 FVKESK. The CDR3 sequence is 16 residues long. This chain's CDR3 is CASSLRHLDRFYEQYF. The CDR3 DNA is TGTGCCAGCAGCCTGAGACATCTAGACAGATTCTACGAGCAGTACTTC. The full variable domain, with the rest looked up from reference TRBV14 and TRBJ2-7, is EAGVTQFPSHSVIEKGQTVTLRCDPISGHDNLYWYRRVMGKEIKFLLHFVKESKQDESGMPNNRFLAERTGGTYSTLKVQPAELEDSGVYFCASSLRHLDRFYEQYFGPGTRLTVT.

The J gene is TRBJ2-2, the V gene TRBV7-6; possibly TRBD2 for D (5 bases). Germline V gene lookup returns CDR1 SGHVS and CDR2 FNYEAQ. The V end was cut by 5 bases, the J end by 5 bases, with 15 bases between. CDR3 length: 15 residues. The CDR3 loop reads CASSESGGSTGELFF. CDR3 DNA sequence: TGTGCCAGCAGCGAGTCAGGAGGATCTACCGGGGAGCTGTTTTTT.

The V gene is TRBV18, the J gene TRBJ1-4; D call uncertain. The CDR3 consists of 15 residues. V shed 3 bases and J shed 2 bases, with 10 bases lying between them. Germline values: CDR1 KGHSH, CDR2 LQKENI. Here the CDR3 DNA reads TGTGCCAGCTCACCCCGCGGTACCACTAATGAAAAACTGTTTTTT. It specifies CASSPRGTTNEKLFF.

V and J are TRBV2 and TRBJ2-1; TRBD2 matches 8 bases. The CDR3 runs 14 residues. V shed 10 bases, J shed 7 bases, and the junction held 12 bases outside the gene matches. The germline CDR1 and CDR2 sequences are SNHLY and FYNNEI. The chain's CDR3 is CATTGGGRTNEQFF. As DNA, the CDR3 is TGTGCCACCACGGGAGGGGGGCGTACGAATGAGCAGTTCTTC.

This chain links TRBV2 with TRBJ1-5, with D possibly being TRBD1 (5 bases). The CDR3 spans 16 residues. Per germline, CDR1 SNHLY and CDR2 FYNNEI. V dropped 3 bases and J dropped 3 bases, with 15 bases sitting between them. The CDR3 reads CASSEEGPPVNQPQHF. CDR3 DNA: TGTGCCAGCAGTGAGGAGGGGCCACCCGTCAATCAGCCCCAGCATTTT.

J is TRBJ2-3 and V is TRBV13; D is undetermined. Germline loops: CDR1 PRHDT, CDR2 FYEKMQ (reference sequence). The CDR3 extends over 13 amino acids. V gave up 1 base and J gave up 3 bases, with 5 bases separating them. This chain's CDR3 is CASSLDYTDTQYF. Here the CDR3 DNA reads TGTGCCAGCAGCTTAGACTATACAGATACGCAGTATTTT.